The TCR beta chain under discussion was sequenced for a study of blood T cell repertoires in COVID-19. The overall study: Donors in the United States, Italy and Spain gave samples during acute or convalescent COVID-19. The analysed material was cDNA or gDNA that came from T cells, B-cell-depleted T cells, or PBMCs.

This CDR3 has 14 amino acids. Generated by immunoSEQ multiplex PCR, the TCRdb table keeps only in-frame clones and is missing some. Of tens of thousands of clones in the sample, about nine tenths are singletons; the top ten hold roughly 2.3%. The material sequenced was peripheral blood. The chain recombines TRBV21-1 with TRBJ2-5; the table gives TRBD1 as D, unverified against the DNA. TRBV21-1 is given as a pseudogene. The sequence was collected from a man aged 45-65 years with acute or convalescent COVID-19. The DNA of the CDR3 is TGTGCCAGCAGCAAAGACAGGGGGGGAGAGACCCAGTACTTC. Its translation is CASSKDRGGETQYF.